The 18 T cell receptor beta chains reported below all come from one sample, sequenced in a study of blood T cell repertoires in COVID-19. Assay used: immunoSEQ multiplex PCR; TCRdb lists only in-frame clones, some missing. The sample lists about 330,000 clones, approximately 87% occurring once. Material for sequencing was PBMCs or T cells enriched from blood (not recorded which). Source of these receptors: a woman aged 25-40 years who had recovered from COVID-19.

As regards this clone: Its ends do not fully match the called genes, so a read error is possible. This chain joins TRBV19 and TRBJ1-1, with D perhaps matching TRBD1 (5 bases). Germline V gives CDR1 LNHDA, CDR2 SQIVND (reference sequence). The CDR3 sequence is 17 residues long. The CDR3 nucleotides read TGTGCCTGTAGCTTGGCGGGACCACGTATATTGAACACTGAAGCTTTCTTT. Translation gives CACSLAGPRILNTEAFF.

This clone occurred once. The chain joins TRBV5-1 to TRBJ2-2; no clear D gene. The V end was cut by 1 base, the J end by 7 bases, with 23 bases between. The germline V gene encodes CDR1 SGHRS and CDR2 YFSETQ. This CDR3 spans 18 amino acids. CDR3 region: CASSLYGGRSGKNGELFF. The CDR3 DNA reads TGCGCCAGCAGCTTGTACGGTGGCAGGTCAGGAAAGAACGGGGAGCTGTTTTTT.

The rearrangement uses TRBV7-9 and TRBJ2-7; D perhaps matches TRBD2 (6 bases). V was cut by 1 base and J by 4 bases, with 17 bases left in between. The CDR3 is 16 residues long. Germline lookup yields CDR1 SEHNR and CDR2 FQNEAQ (reference sequence). This CDR3 is CASSLEGMGGPYEQYF. CDR3 in DNA: TGTGCCAGCAGCTTAGAGGGGATGGGGGGACCGTACGAGCAGTACTTC.

The V call is TRBV5-5, the J call TRBJ2-2; D might be TRBD2 (5 bases). CDR1 is SGHKS and CDR2 is YYEKEE in the germline V gene (reference sequence). The V end was cut by 2 bases, the J end by 6 bases, with 11 bases between. This CDR3 is 14 amino acids long. As DNA, the CDR3 is TGTGCCAGCAGCTTCGGGGAAAGATCCGGGGAGCTGTTTTTT. Translated, it gives CASSFGERSGELFF. The full variable domain, with the rest looked up from reference TRBV5-5 and TRBJ2-2, is DAGVTQSPTHLIKTRGQQVTLRCSPISGHKSVSWYQQVLGQGPQFIFQYYEKEERGRGNFPDRFSARQFPNYSSELNVNALLLGDSALYLCASSFGERSGELFFGEGSRLTVL.

This chain links TRBV19 with TRBJ2-5; D is unresolved. Germline CDR1 and CDR2: LNHDA and SQIVND (reference sequence). The CDR3 is made up of 15 amino acids. Trimming removed 5 bases at V and 4 bases at J, with 17 bases between. CDR3 bases: TGTGCCAGTAGTTCTGGGTCAACGACGGGAGAGACCCAGTACTTC. Encoded protein: CASSSGSTTGETQYF.

This clone was detected only once. This chain links TRBV4-1 with TRBJ1-1; weak D call: TRBD1 (6 bases). This CDR3 comprises 15 residues. The V end was cut by 5 bases, the J end by 4 bases, with 17 bases between. Germline V gene data show CDR1 as MGHRA and CDR2 as YSYEKL. CDR3 nucleotides: TGCGCCAGCAGCTTGGGACACTCCGCTTCCACTGAAGCTTTCTTT. Translating gives CASSLGHSASTEAFF.

The chain carries TRBV6-5 and TRBJ1-2, with TRBD1 as a possible D gene (5 bases). The germline V gene encodes CDR1 MNHEY and CDR2 SVGAGI. Trimming took 4 bases from V and 7 from J, leaving 10 bases between them. The CDR3 is 12 residues long. CDR3 region: CASSSGFAGYTF. CDR3 bases: TGTGCCAGCAGTTCAGGGTTCGCTGGCTACACCTTC.

The V gene is TRBV10-3, the J gene TRBJ1-2, with TRBD1 matching 7 bases. The CDR3 is 15 amino acids. CDR1 ENHRY and CDR2 SYGVKD come from the germline V gene. Germline trimming cut 6 bases from V and 2 bases from J; bases unmatched to any gene: 9. CDR3 DNA sequence: TGTGCCATCAGCCCCACAGGGGAGGAGAACTATGGCTACACCTTC. It specifies CAISPTGEENYGYTF.

This sequence joins TRBV27 and TRBJ2-7, with TRBD2 identical over 7 bases. From germline, CDR1 is MNHEY and CDR2 SMNVEV (reference sequence). V dropped 0 bases and J dropped 2; count of bases not matched to a gene: 4. CDR3 size: 15 residues. CDR3 loop: CASSLSWGGAYEQYF. Here the CDR3 DNA reads TGTGCCAGCAGTTTATCGTGGGGGGGAGCCTACGAGCAGTACTTC.

This clone was seen a handful of times. For the CDR3, the DNA is TGTGCCAGCAGCCAAGATGGGCTACCTCGTGGCTACACCTTC. It yields the protein CASSQDGLPRGYTF. The chain combines TRBV3-1 (or the pseudogene TRBV3-2) with TRBJ1-2, with no clear D. CDR1 and CDR2 (germline): LGHDT, YNNKEL (reference sequence). The germline V and J ends were trimmed by 0 bases and 7 bases, with 12 bases remaining between them. The CDR3 length is 14 residues.

The chain carries TRBV4-1 and TRBJ2-1, with 8 positions matching TRBD2. The CDR3 is 15 residues long. Per germline, CDR1 MGHRA and CDR2 YSYEKL. The V and J ends lost 7 bases and 4 bases, in that order; junction bases with no gene match: 9. CDR3 in DNA: TGCGCCAGCACCCTCGGAGCGGGGGCTTACAATGAGCAGTTCTTC. As protein: CASTLGAGAYNEQFF.

This clone was picked up a small number of times. CDR3 sequence reads: CASSYQATVEQFF. As DNA, the CDR3 is TGTGCCAGCAGTTACCAGGCTACGGTTGAGCAGTTCTTC. The chain joins TRBV6-2 or TRBV6-3 to TRBJ2-1; D not certain. Germline-derived CDR1 and CDR2 are MNHEY and SVGEGT. This CDR3 is built from 13 residues. Trimming shortened V by 2 bases and J by 9 bases, and 11 bases separated the two germline ends.

As regards this clone: At one boundary the junction diverges from the germline segment, which might be a read error. V and J are TRBV27 and TRBJ2-7; tentative D call: TRBD1 (7 bases). The CDR3 runs 14 residues. The germline V gene has CDR1 MNHEY and CDR2 SMNVEV (reference sequence). The CDR3 spells CASGFGGAGGEQYF. Written as DNA, the CDR3 is TGTGCCAGCGGTTTCGGTGGGGCAGGGGGGGAGCAGTACTTC.

The chain recombines TRBV18 with TRBJ1-5, with TRBD1 matching over 7 bases. Germline trimming cut 3 bases from V and 2 bases from J; bases unmatched to any gene: 7. The length of the CDR3 is 16 residues. From germline, CDR1 is KGHSH and CDR2 LQKENI. CDR3 residues: CASSPTGSSGNQPQHF. The CDR3 region has the DNA TGTGCCAGCTCACCGACAGGGTCGAGTGGCAATCAGCCCCAGCATTTT.

The J gene is TRBJ1-6, the V gene TRBV7-2; D is undetermined. The ends were cut back, 6 bases at V and 10 bases at J, with 22 bases in the middle. The germline V gene has CDR1 SGHTA and CDR2 FQGNSA. The CDR3 length is 16 residues. The CDR3 here is CASRVNLQSLGSPLHF. CDR3 coding DNA: TGTGCCAGCAGGGTCAACCTGCAAAGCCTCGGGTCACCCCTCCACTTT.

The rearrangement joins TRBV28 to TRBJ1-4; D perhaps matches TRBD1 (6 bases). V was shortened by 1 base and J by 4 bases, with 7 bases between the two germline ends. There are 14 residues in the CDR3. The germline gives CDR1 MDHEN, CDR2 SYDVKM. CDR3 protein: CASSLYRVNEKLFF. CDR3 in DNA: TGTGCCAGCAGTTTATACAGGGTTAATGAAAAACTGTTTTTT.

This chain connects TRBV2 to TRBJ1-3; D possibly corresponds to TRBD1 (6 bases). The V gene's germline CDR1 is SNHLY and CDR2 FYNNEI. The V and J ends lost 6 bases and 4 bases respectively, with 13 bases between them. The CDR3 totals 14 residues. The CDR3 nucleotides are TGTGCCAGCAGGGACAGTATTTTCGGAAACACCATATATTTT. This encodes CASRDSIFGNTIYF.

This sequence joins TRBV2 and TRBJ2-7, with D possibly being TRBD2 (7 bases). The germline V gene encodes CDR1 SNHLY and CDR2 FYNNEI. The CDR3 is made up of 14 amino acids. With 7 bases removed from V and 3 bases from J, the gap between germline ends came to 16 bases. The CDR3 sequence is CASNPFGGLYEQYF. The CDR3 nucleotides read TGTGCCAGCAACCCGTTCGGGGGGCTCTACGAGCAGTACTTC.